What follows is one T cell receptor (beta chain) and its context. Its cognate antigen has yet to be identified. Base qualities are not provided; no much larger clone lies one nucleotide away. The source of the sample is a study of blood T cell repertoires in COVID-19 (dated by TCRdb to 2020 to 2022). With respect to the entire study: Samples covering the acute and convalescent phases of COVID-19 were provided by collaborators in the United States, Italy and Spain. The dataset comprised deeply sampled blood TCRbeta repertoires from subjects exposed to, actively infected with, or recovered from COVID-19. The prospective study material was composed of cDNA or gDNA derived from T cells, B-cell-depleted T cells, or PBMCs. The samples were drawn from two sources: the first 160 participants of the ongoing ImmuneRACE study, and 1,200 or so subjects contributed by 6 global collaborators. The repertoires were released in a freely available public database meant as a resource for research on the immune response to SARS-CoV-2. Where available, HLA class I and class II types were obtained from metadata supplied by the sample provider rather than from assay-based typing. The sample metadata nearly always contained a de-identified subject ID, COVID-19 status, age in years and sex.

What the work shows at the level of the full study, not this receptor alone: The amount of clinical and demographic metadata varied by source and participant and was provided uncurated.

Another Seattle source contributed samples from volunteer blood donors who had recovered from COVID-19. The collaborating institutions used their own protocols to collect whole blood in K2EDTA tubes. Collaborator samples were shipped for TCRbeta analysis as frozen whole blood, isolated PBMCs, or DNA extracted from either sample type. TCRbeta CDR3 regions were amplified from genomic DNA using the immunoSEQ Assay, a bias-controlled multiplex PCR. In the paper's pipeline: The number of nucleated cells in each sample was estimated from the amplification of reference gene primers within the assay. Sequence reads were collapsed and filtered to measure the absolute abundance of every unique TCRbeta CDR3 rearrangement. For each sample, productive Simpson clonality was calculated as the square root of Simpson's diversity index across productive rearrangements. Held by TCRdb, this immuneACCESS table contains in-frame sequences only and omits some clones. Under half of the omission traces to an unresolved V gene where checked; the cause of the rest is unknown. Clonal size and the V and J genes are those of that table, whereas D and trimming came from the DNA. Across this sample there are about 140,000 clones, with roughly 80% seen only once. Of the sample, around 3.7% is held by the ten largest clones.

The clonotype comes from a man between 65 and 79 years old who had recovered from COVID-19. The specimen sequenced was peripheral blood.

The base sequence is TGTGCCATCACCCAGACAGGGGCGAGTGGCTACACCTTC. Its protein reads: CAITQTGASGYTF. The sequence is built from TRBV10-3 and TRBJ1-2, and 8 junction bases match TRBD1. From the germline V gene, CDR1 is ENHRY and CDR2 is SYGVKD. Trimming accounts for 7 bases at V and 7 bases at J, while the number of junction bases matched to no gene is 8. The CDR3 runs 13 residues from the cysteine to the phenylalanine. Only the CDR3 portion is preserved as DNA: 39 bases, with reading frame beginning at the first base.